This T cell receptor (beta chain) appears in the sequencing data of a study of CXCR3-negative and CXCR3-positive naive CD8 T cells. Carrying UMI labels, the TRB cDNA libraries were prepared through 5' RACE. Reanalyzing the 5' RACE reads, TCRdb keeps one entry per CDR3 protein, without DNA. Here the sample table reports tens of thousands of distinct CDR3 sequences. The V gene's germline CDR1 is SQVTM and CDR2 ANQGSEA. This CDR3 has 14 residues. The receptor was derived from a human donor in good health. Some clones in this sample may be carry-over from other donors' samples. The chain uses TRBV29-1 and TRBJ2-7. The sequencing input was naive CXCR3- CD8+ T cells from blood. Subset: CD45RO-CCR7+CD27+CD95- naive CD8+ T cells lacking CXCR3 (TNR3-). CDR3 amino acids: CSVRPPSNSYEQYF.